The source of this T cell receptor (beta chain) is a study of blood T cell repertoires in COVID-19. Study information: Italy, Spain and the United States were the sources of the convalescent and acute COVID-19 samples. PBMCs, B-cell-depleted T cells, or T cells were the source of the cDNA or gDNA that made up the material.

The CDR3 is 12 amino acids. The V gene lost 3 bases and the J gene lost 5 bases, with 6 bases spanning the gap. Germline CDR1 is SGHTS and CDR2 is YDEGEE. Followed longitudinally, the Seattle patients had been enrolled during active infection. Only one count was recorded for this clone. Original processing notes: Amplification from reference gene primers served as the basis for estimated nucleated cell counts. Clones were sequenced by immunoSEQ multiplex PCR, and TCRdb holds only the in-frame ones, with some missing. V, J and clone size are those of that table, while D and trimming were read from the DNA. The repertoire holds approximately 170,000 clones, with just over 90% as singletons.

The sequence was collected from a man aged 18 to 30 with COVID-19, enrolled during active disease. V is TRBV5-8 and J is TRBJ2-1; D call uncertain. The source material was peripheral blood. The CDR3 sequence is CASSSPNNEQFF. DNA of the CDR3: TGTGCCAGCAGCTCCCCAAACAATGAGCAGTTCTTC.